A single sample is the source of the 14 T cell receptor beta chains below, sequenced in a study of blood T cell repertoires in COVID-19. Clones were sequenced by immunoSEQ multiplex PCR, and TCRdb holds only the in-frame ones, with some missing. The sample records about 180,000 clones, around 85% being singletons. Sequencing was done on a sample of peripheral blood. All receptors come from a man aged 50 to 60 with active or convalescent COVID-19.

The CDR3 DNA is TGTGCCAGCAGCCAGAAGGGACAGGGAGGTCCCGAGCAGTACTTC. It yields the protein CASSQKGQGGPEQYF. The chain has TRBV28 and TRBJ2-7, with 9 bases matching TRBD1. Germline lookup yields CDR1 MDHEN and CDR2 SYDVKM. The CDR3 is 15 residues long. The V segment lost 6 bases and the J segment 6 bases; nucleotides outside the gene matches: 12.

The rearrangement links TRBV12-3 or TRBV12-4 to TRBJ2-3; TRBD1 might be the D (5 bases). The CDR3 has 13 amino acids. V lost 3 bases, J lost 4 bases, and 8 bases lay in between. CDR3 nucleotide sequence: TGTGCCAGCAGTTTGCAGGGCCCAGATACGCAGTATTTT. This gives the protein CASSLQGPDTQYF.

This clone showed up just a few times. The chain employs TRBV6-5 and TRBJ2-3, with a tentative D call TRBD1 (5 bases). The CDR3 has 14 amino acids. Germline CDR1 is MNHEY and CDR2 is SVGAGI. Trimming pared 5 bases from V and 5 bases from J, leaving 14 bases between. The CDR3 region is CASSLLGARDTQYF. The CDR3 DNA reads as TGTGCCAGCAGTCTCTTAGGGGCGAGAGATACGCAGTATTTT.

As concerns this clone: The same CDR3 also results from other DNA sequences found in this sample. The CDR3 DNA reads as TGCAGTGCTAGAGGGGGAGCAGAAGCTTTCTTT. This gives the protein CSARGGAEAFF. The chain links TRBV20-1 to TRBJ1-1; D is ambiguous. CDR1 DFQATT and CDR2 SNEGSKA come from the germline V gene (reference sequence). Trimming took 1 base from V and 8 from J, leaving 8 bases between them. This CDR3 is 11 amino acids long.

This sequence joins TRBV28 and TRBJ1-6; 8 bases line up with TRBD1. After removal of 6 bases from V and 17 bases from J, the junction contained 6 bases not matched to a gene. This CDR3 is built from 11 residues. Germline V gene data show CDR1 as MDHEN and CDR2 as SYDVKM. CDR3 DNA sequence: TGTGCCAGCAGCTGGACAGGGAATATCCACTTT. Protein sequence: CASSWTGNIHF.

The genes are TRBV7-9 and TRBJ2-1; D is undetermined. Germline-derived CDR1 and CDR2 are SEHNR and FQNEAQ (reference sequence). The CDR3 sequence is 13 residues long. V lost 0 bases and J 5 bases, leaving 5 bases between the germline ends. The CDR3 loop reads CASSLAGHNEQFF. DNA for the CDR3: TGTGCCAGCAGCTTAGCCGGTCACAATGAGCAGTTCTTC.

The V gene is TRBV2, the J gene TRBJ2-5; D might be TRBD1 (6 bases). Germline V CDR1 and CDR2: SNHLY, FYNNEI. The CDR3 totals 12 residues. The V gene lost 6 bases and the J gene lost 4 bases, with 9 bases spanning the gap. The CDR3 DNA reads TGTGCCAGCAGACAGGGTGGAGAGACCCAGTACTTC. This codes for CASRQGGETQYF.

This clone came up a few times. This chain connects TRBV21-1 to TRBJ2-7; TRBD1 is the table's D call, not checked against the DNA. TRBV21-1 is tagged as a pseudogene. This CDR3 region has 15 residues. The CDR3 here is CASSQNRDVSYEQYF. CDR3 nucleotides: TGTGCCAGCAGCCAAAACAGAGACGTCTCCTACGAGCAGTACTTC.

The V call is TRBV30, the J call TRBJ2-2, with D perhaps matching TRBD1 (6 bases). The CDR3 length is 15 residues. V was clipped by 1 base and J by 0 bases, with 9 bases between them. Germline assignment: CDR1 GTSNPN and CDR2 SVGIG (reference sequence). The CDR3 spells CAWSDQGPNTGELFF. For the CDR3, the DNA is TGTGCCTGGAGTGATCAGGGGCCGAACACCGGGGAGCTGTTTTTT.

The CDR3 coding sequence is TGTGCCAGCAGTGATAGGGCCAGGACACTCGCTTTCTTT. Translating gives CASSDRARTLAFF. This rearrangement joins TRBV2 to TRBJ1-1, with D possibly matching TRBD1 (5 bases). The CDR3 loop spans 13 amino acids. Looked up from germline, CDR1 is SNHLY and CDR2 is FYNNEI. Trimming left V 3 bases short and J 11 bases short, with 16 bases between.

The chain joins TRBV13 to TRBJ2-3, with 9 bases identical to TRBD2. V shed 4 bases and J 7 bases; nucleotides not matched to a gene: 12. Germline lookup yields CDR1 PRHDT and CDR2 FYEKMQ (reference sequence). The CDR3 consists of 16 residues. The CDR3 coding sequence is TGTGCCAGCAGCTCCCGCGGGGCGGGAGGGCGGCATACGCAGTATTTT. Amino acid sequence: CASSSRGAGGRHTQYF.

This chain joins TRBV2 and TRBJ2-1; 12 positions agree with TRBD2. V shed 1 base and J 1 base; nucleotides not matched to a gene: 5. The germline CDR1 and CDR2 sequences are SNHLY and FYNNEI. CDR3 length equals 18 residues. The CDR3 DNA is TGTGCCAGCAGTGAAGATCGACTAGCGGGAGTTTCCTACAATGAGCAGTTCTTC. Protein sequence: CASSEDRLAGVSYNEQFF.

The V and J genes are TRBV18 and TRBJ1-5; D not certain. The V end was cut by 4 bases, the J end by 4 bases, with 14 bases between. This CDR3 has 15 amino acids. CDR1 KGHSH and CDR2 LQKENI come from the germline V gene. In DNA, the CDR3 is TGTGCCAGCTCACTTTCCACGGCAGGTAATCAGCCCCAGCATTTT. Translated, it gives CASSLSTAGNQPQHF.

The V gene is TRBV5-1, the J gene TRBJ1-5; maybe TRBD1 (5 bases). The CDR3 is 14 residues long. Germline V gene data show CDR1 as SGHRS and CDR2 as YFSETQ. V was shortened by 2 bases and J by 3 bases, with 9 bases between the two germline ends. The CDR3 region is CASSLQGDNQPQHF. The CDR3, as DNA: TGCGCCAGCAGCTTACAAGGGGACAATCAGCCCCAGCATTTT.